This T cell receptor beta chain was identified in a study of blood T cell repertoires in COVID-19. About the research overall: The United States, Italy and Spain provided the acute and convalescent COVID-19 samples. PBMCs, B-cell-depleted T cells, or T cells provided the cDNA or gDNA that made up the material.

The CDR3 is 14 residues long. Per germline, CDR1 SGHRS and CDR2 YFSETQ. V lost 2 bases, J lost 1 base, and 1 base stayed unmatched. Source study methods: Amplifying reference gene primers gave estimates of nucleated cell counts. The repertoire was sequenced with immunoSEQ multiplex PCR; TCRdb's copy has only in-frame clones and lacks some. V and J calls and clone size come straight from that table; D and trimming were deduced from the DNA. In the table there are around 260,000 clones, less than 90% of which are singletons. The receptor was derived from a man between 60 and 75 years old with acute or convalescent COVID-19. The J gene is TRBJ2-3, the V gene TRBV5-1, with 7 positions matching TRBD1. Sequenced material: peripheral blood. The CDR3 region is CASSFGQGTDTQYF. The CDR3 nucleotides read TGCGCCAGCAGCTTCGGACAGGGCACAGATACGCAGTATTTT.